This T cell receptor (beta chain) stems from a study of CD8 T cells in Susac syndrome. Germline-derived CDR1 and CDR2 are LGHDT and YNNKEL (reference sequence). The CDR3 runs to 17 residues. The V end lost 4 bases, the J end lost 1 base, and 18 bases lay between the germline ends. A quantity of about 0.45 to 1 ug RNA underwent reverse transcription using random hexamers. TCRdb used MiXCR to reprocess the immunoSEQ multiplex PCR reads, holding one entry per CDR3 protein. The sample shows fewer than 300,000 distinct CDR3 sequences, 80% to 90% of them seen only once. What was sequenced was CD8+ T cells from PBMCs. This rearrangement joins TRBV3-1 to TRBJ2-3, with unresolved D. The clonotype was recovered from a human donor with multiple sclerosis. In DNA form, the CDR3 reads TGTGCCAGCAGCCCGCGAAGATCGGGCCCCGGCACAGATACGCAGTATTTT. Protein sequence: CASSPRRSGPGTDTQYF.